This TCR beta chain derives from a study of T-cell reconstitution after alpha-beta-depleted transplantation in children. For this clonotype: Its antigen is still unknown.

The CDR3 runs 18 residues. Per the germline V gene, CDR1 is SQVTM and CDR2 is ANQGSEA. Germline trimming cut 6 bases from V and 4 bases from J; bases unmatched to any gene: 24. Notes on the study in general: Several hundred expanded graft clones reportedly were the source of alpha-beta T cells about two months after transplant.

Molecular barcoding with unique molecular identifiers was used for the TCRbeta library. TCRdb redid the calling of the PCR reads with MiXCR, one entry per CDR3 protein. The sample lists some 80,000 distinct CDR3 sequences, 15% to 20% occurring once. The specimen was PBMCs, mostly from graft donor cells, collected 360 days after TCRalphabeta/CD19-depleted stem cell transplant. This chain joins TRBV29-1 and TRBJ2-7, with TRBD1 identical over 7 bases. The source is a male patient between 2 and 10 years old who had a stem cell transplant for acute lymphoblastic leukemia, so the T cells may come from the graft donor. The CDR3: CSVTARTGLFLGAYEQYF. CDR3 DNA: TGCAGCGTGACGGCAAGGACAGGTCTCTTTTTGGGTGCTTACGAGCAGTACTTC.